These 14 T cell receptor beta chains originate from one sample sequenced in a study of T cell responses to AZD1222 COVID-19 vaccine. Clones were read by immunoSEQ multiplex PCR, and TCRdb kept only the in-frame ones, dropping some. The repertoire includes 100,000 to 150,000 clones, more than 80% of them detected once, and almost 4.5% sits in the top ten. Specimen: peripheral blood, collected 28 days after the second AZD1222 dose. Receptor source: an adult who received the AZD1222 COVID-19 vaccine.

The genes are TRBV7-9 and TRBJ1-6; D remains ambiguous. The CDR3 is 15 amino acids. Trimming left V 1 base short and J 7 bases short, with 11 bases between. CDR1 and CDR2 (germline): SEHNR, FQNEAQ (reference sequence). CDR3: CASSLGPTGNSPLHF. CDR3 in DNA: TGTGCCAGCAGCTTAGGCCCCACGGGAAATTCACCCCTCCACTTT. Variable domain in full (rest from reference TRBV7-9 and TRBJ1-6): DTGVSQNPRHKITKRGQNVTFRCDPISEHNRLYWYRQTLGQGPEFLTYFQNEAQLEKSRLLSDRFSAERPKGSFSTLEIQRTEQGDSAMYLCASSLGPTGNSPLHFGNGTRLTVT.

The V and J genes are TRBV25-1 and TRBJ1-2; a weak D match, TRBD1 (5 bases). Germline V CDR1 and CDR2: MGHDK, SYGVNS. V lost 1 base, J lost 3 bases, and 6 bases lay in between. This CDR3 contains 13 residues. Written as DNA, the CDR3 is TGTGCCAGCAGTGAATCGGGACACTATGGCTACACCTTC. It yields the protein CASSESGHYGYTF.

This clone is a singleton in its sample. The rearrangement joins TRBV9 to TRBJ2-1, with D possibly being TRBD2 (6 bases). V lost 0 bases, J lost 5 bases, and 9 bases lay in between. Germline CDR1 reads SGDLS; CDR2 reads YYNGEE. The CDR3 has 14 amino acids. The CDR3 reads CASSVAGVDNEQFF. In DNA, the CDR3 is TGTGCCAGCAGCGTAGCGGGGGTGGACAATGAGCAGTTCTTC.

The CDR3 reads CASSEFTSRDTQYF. For the CDR3, the DNA is TGTGCCAGCAGTGAATTCACTAGCCGAGATACGCAGTATTTT. V usage is TRBV25-1 and J usage is TRBJ2-3, with D possibly matching TRBD2 (6 bases). V lost 1 base and J 5 bases, leaving 10 bases between the germline ends. The length of the CDR3 is 14 residues. The germline CDR1 and CDR2 sequences are MGHDK and SYGVNS. Using reference TRBV25-1 and TRBJ2-3 for the parts outside the CDR3, the full variable domain is EADIYQTPRYLVIGTGKKITLECSQTMGHDKMYWYQQDPGMELHLIHYSYGVNSTEKGDLSSESTVSRIRTEHFPLTLESARPSHTSQYLCASSEFTSRDTQYFGPGTRLTVL.

V gene TRBV7-2 combines with J gene TRBJ2-3, with a possible D match to TRBD2 (7 bases). Between the trimmed V and J ends, which lost 5 bases and 0 bases, there was a span of 18 bases. Germline values: CDR1 SGHTA, CDR2 FQGNSA. The CDR3 runs to 17 residues. The CDR3 DNA reads as TGTGCCAGCAGCCCTAGTCACGGGGGGCCTAGCACAGATACGCAGTATTTT. This gives the protein CASSPSHGGPSTDTQYF.

Worth noting for this clone: This may arise from a read error, as a much more abundant clone is one base away. The rearrangement uses TRBV7-9 and TRBJ1-1; no reliable D call. This CDR3 has 13 amino acids. In germline, CDR1 is SEHNR, CDR2 FQNEAQ (reference sequence). V dropped 1 base and J dropped 1 base, with 4 bases sitting between them. The CDR3 loop is CASSLVGNTEAFF. As DNA, the CDR3 is TGTGCCAGCAGCTTAGTAGGGAACACTGAAGCTTTCTTT.

In its sample, this clone was seen once. The genes are TRBV7-9 and TRBJ1-1; D gene unclear. The CDR3 contains 13 residues. Trimming stripped 6 bases from V and 4 bases from J, with 12 bases between. Germline CDR1 and CDR2: SEHNR and FQNEAQ (reference sequence). This chain's CDR3 is CASREMVSTEAFF. CDR3 bases: TGTGCCAGCAGGGAGATGGTGAGCACTGAAGCTTTCTTT.

J is TRBJ1-1 and V is TRBV6-4; a weak D match, TRBD1 (5 bases). The V end was cut by 6 bases, the J end by 1 base, with 18 bases between. CDR3 length equals 16 residues. From germline, CDR1 is MRHNA and CDR2 SNTAGT. CDR3 in amino acids: CASSRSVNGGNTEAFF. In nucleotides, the CDR3 is TGTGCCAGCAGCCGGTCCGTCAACGGGGGGAACACTGAAGCTTTCTTT.

In its sample, this clone was seen once. The rearrangement joins TRBV7-8 to TRBJ1-3; TRBD1 aligns across 8 bases. V lost 6 bases to trimming and J lost 13 bases; unmatched junction nucleotides: 5. The CDR3 covers 11 residues. The germline gives CDR1 SGHVS, CDR2 FQNEAQ. CDR3 nucleotides: TGTGCCAGCAGTCCCCGGGACAGGATATATTTT. Protein sequence: CASSPRDRIYF.

This clone has just one count. This chain connects TRBV18 to TRBJ1-1; D not resolved. Germline lookup yields CDR1 KGHSH and CDR2 LQKENI. V lost 3 bases and J 0 bases, leaving 5 bases between the germline ends. The CDR3 is made up of 13 amino acids. CDR3 nucleotide sequence: TGTGCCAGCTCACCGGGGATGAACACTGAAGCTTTCTTT. It specifies CASSPGMNTEAFF. The full variable domain, its missing parts supplied by reference TRBV18 and TRBJ1-1, is NAGVMQNPRHLVRRRGQEARLRCSPMKGHSHVYWYRQLPEEGLKFMVYLQKENIIDESGMPKERFSAEFPKEGPSILRIQQVVRGDSAAYFCASSPGMNTEAFFGQGTRLTVV.

This chain joins TRBV9 and TRBJ1-1; 8 positions agree with TRBD1. CDR1 SGDLS and CDR2 YYNGEE come from the germline V gene. This CDR3 comprises 13 residues. V shed 4 bases and J 10 bases; nucleotides not matched to a gene: 9. CDR3 coding DNA: TGTGCCAGCAGCCCTCTGACAGGGGCGGCAGCTTTCTTT. It translates to CASSPLTGAAAFF.

This chain joins TRBV7-8 and TRBJ2-3; 9 nucleotides align to TRBD2. Losses at the gene ends were 6 bases for V and 0 bases for J; bases not matched to a gene: 10. Per the germline V gene, CDR1 is SGHVS and CDR2 is FQNEAQ. The CDR3 is 17 amino acids. CDR3 nucleotide sequence: TGTGCCAGCAGGCAAATAGAGGGACTAGCAAGCACAGATACGCAGTATTTT. Translated, it gives CASRQIEGLASTDTQYF.

The chain is built from TRBV6-2 or TRBV6-3 and TRBJ2-5; 8 bases line up with TRBD2. With V trimmed by 5 bases and J by 1 base, 9 bases remained unmatched. Germline CDR1 MNHEY, CDR2 SVGEGT. This CDR3 has 16 residues. The CDR3 reads CASSDSGAPLQETQYF. CDR3 DNA: TGTGCCAGCAGTGATAGCGGGGCACCCCTCCAAGAGACCCAGTACTTC.

The J gene is TRBJ2-5, the V gene TRBV30, with a possible D match to TRBD1 (5 bases). V gave up 7 bases and J gave up 2 bases, with 11 bases separating them. Per the germline V gene, CDR1 is GTSNPN and CDR2 is SVGIG (reference sequence). CDR3 length: 12 residues. CDR3 loop: CAYRQWQETQYF. The DNA of the CDR3 is TGTGCCTACAGACAGTGGCAAGAGACCCAGTACTTC.